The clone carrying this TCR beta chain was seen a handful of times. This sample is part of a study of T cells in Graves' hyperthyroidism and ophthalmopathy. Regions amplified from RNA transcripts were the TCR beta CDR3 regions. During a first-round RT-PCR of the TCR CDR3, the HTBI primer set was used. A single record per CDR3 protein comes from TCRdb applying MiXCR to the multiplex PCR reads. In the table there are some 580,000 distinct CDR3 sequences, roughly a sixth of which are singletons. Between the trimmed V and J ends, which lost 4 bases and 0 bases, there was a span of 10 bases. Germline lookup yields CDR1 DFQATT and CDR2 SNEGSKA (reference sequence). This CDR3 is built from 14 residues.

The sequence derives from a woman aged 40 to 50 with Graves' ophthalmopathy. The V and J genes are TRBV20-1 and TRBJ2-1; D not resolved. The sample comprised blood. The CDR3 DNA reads TGCAGTGCTATTAAGGGTGGCTCCTACAATGAGCAGTTCTTC. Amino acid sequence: CSAIKGGSYNEQFF.